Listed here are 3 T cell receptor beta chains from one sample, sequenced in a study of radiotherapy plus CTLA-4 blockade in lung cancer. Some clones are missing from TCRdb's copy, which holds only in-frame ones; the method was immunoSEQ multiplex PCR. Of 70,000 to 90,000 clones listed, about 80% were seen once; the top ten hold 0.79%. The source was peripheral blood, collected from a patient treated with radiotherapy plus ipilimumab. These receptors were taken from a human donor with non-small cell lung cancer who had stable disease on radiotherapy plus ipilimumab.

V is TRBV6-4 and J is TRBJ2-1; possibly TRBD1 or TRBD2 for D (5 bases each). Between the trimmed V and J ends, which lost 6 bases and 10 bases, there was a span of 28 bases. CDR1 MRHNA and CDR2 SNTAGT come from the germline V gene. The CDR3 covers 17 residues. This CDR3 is CASRVGPGLAGPEEQFF. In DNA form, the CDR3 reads TGTGCCAGCAGAGTCGGACCTGGTCTAGCAGGGCCGGAGGAGCAGTTCTTC.

The CDR3, as DNA: TGTGCCAGCAGTGAAGGGACAGGCTACGAGCAGTACTTC. Translated: CASSEGTGYEQYF. The chain links TRBV2 to TRBJ2-7, with TRBD1 matching over 7 bases. After removal of 1 base from V and 3 bases from J, the junction contained 0 bases not matched to a gene. Germline lookup yields CDR1 SNHLY and CDR2 FYNNEI. The CDR3 contains 13 residues.

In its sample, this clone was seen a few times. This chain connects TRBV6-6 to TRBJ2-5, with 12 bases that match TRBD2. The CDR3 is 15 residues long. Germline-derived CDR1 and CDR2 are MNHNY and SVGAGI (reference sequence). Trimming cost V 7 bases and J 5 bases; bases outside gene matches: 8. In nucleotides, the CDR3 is TGTGCCAGCAAGGCTAGCGGGGGGGCCAGGGAGACCCAGTACTTC. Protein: CASKASGGARETQYF.